The sequence of this TCR beta chain was determined in a study of response to subunit inactivated influenza vaccine. Study-wide results and limits: It was suggested by the authors that few new T cells are recruited by each seasonal influenza vaccination.

As for this clonotype: Its antigen is currently unknown.

CDR1 and CDR2 from the germline V gene are LNHDA and SQIVND (reference sequence). Trimming cost V 3 bases and J 4 bases; bases outside gene matches: 4. CDR3 length equals 14 residues. TCRdb processed the RT-PCR reads anew with MiXCR; each CDR3 protein has one entry. The sample shows around 490,000 distinct CDR3 sequences, about 7.6% of them seen only once. V gene TRBV19 combines with J gene TRBJ2-7, with 9 positions matching TRBD1. This sequence was found in a man aged 50 to 75 who received an inactivated influenza vaccine. Source: PBMCs from blood, taken about 23 months after vaccination. This chain's CDR3 is CASSIGTGQYEQYF. CDR3 sequence (DNA): TGTGCCAGTAGTATCGGGACAGGGCAGTACGAGCAGTACTTC. Looking up the rest from reference TRBV19 and TRBJ2-7 gives the full variable domain: DGGITQSPKYLFRKEGQNVTLSCEQNLNHDAMYWYRQDPGQGLRLIYYSQIVNDFQKGDIAEGYSVSREKKESFPLTVTSAQKNPTAFYLCASSIGTGQYEQYFGPGTRLTVT.